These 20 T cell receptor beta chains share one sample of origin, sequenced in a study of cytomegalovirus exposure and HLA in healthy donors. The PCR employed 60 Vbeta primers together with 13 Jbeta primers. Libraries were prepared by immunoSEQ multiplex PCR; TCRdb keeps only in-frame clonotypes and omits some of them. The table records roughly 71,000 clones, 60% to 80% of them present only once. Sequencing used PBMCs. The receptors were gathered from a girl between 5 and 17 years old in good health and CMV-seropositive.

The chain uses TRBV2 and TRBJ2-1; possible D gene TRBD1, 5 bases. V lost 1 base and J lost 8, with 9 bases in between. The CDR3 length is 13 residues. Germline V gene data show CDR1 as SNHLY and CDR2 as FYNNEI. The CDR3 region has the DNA TGTGCCAGCAGTGAAGATAGGGGCGATGAGCAGTTCTTC. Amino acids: CASSEDRGDEQFF.

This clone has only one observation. CDR3 in amino acids: CASSLGQGNEKLFF. The DNA of the CDR3 is TGTGCCAGCAGCTTAGGTCAGGGTAATGAAAAACTGTTTTTT. The chain joins TRBV7-9 to TRBJ1-4; TRBD1 might be the D (5 bases). The CDR3 totals 14 residues. Germline V CDR1 and CDR2: SEHNR, FQNEAQ (reference sequence). Trimming left V 1 base short and J 4 bases short, with 7 bases between.

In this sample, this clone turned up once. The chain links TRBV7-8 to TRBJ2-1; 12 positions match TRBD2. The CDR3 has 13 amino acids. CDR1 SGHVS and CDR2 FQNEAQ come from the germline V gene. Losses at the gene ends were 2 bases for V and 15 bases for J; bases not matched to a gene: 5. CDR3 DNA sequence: TGTGCCAGCAGCTTAAGGACTAGCGGGACCCGGTTCTTC. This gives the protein CASSLRTSGTRFF.

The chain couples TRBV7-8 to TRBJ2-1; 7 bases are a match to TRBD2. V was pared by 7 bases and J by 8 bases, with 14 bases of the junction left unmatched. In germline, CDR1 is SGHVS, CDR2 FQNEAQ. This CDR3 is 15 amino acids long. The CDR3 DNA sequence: TGTGCCAGCAACCAGGGAGCGGGGCTTGGGGATGAGCAGTTCTTC. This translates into CASNQGAGLGDEQFF. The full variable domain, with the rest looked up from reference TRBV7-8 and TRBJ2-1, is GAGVSQSPRYKVAKRGQDVALRCDPISGHVSLFWYQQALGQGPEFLTYFQNEAQLDKSGLPSDRFFAERPEGSVSTLKIQRTQQEDSAVYLCASNQGAGLGDEQFFGPGTRLTVL.

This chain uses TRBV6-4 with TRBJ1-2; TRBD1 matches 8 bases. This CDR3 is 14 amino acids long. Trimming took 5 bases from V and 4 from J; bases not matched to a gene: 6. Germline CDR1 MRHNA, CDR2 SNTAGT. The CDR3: CASSPGGQGYGYTF. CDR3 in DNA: TGTGCCAGCAGTCCGGGTGGACAGGGCTATGGCTACACCTTC.

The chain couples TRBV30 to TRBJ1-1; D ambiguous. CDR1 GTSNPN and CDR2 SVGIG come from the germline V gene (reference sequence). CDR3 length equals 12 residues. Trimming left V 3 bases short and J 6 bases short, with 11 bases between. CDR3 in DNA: TGTGCCTGGAGCCCCATATCGGCTGAAGCTTTCTTT. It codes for CAWSPISAEAFF.

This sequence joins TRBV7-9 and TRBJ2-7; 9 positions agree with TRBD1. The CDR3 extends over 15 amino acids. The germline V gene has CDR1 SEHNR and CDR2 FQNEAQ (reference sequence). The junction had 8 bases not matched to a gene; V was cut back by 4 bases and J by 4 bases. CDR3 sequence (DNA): TGTGCCAGCAGCTCATGGACAGGGGACGCGTACGAGCAGTACTTC. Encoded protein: CASSSWTGDAYEQYF.

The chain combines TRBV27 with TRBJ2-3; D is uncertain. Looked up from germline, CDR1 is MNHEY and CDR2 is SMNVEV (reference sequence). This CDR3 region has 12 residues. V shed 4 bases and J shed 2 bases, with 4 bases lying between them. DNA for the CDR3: TGTGCCAGCAGTTCATTCACAGATACGCAGTATTTT. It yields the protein CASSSFTDTQYF.

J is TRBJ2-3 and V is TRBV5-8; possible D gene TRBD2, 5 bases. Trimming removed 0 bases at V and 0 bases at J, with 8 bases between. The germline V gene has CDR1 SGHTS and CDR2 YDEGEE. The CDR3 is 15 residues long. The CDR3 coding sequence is TGTGCCAGCAGCTTGGGAGGGCCTAGCACAGATACGCAGTATTTT. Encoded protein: CASSLGGPSTDTQYF.

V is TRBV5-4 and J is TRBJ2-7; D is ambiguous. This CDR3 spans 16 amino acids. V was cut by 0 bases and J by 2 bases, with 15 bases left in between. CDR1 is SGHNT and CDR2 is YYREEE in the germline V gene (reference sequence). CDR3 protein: CASSLGNDRLAYEQYF. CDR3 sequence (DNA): TGTGCCAGCAGCTTGGGTAACGACCGACTGGCCTACGAGCAGTACTTC.

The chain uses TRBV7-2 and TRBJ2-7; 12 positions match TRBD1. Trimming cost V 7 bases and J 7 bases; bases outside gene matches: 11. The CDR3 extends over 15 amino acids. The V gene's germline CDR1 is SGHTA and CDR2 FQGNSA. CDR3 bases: TGTGCCAGCATGCTGCAGGGACAGGGGGCAGGGGAGCAGTACTTC. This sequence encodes CASMLQGQGAGEQYF.

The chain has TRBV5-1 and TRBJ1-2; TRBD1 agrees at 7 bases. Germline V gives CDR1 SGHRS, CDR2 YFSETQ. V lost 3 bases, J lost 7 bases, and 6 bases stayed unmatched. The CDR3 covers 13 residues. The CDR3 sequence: CASSSQGGSGYTF. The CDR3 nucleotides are TGCGCCAGCAGCTCCCAGGGGGGTAGTGGCTACACCTTC.

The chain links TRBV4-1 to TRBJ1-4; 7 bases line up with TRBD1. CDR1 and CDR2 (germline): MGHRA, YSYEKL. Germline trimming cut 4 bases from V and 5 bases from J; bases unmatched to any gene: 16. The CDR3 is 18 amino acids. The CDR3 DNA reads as TGCGCCAGCAGCCGTGCTACAACAGGGGTCCGCGTGAATGAAAAACTGTTTTTT. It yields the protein CASSRATTGVRVNEKLFF.

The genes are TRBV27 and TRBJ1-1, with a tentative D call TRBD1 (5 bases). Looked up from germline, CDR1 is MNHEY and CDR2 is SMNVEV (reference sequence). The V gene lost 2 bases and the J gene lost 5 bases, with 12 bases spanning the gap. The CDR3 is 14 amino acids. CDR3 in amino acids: CASSLGSGLTEAFF. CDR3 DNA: TGTGCCAGCAGTTTAGGTTCAGGGTTGACTGAAGCTTTCTTT.

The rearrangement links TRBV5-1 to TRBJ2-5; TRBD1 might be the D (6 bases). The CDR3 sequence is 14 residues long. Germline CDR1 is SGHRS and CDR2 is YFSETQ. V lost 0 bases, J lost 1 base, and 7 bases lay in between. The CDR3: CASSLEGVQETQYF. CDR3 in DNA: TGCGCCAGCAGCTTGGAGGGGGTCCAAGAGACCCAGTACTTC.

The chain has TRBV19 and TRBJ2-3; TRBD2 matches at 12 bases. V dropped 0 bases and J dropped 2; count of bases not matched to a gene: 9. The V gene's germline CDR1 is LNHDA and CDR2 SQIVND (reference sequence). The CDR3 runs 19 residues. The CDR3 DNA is TGTGCCAGTAGTATAGATCCTGGACTAGCGGGGAGCCACACAGATACGCAGTATTTT. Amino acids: CASSIDPGLAGSHTDTQYF.

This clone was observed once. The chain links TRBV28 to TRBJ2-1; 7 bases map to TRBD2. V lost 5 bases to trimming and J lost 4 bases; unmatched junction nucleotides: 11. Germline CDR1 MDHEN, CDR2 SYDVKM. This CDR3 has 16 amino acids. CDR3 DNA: TGTGCCAGCAGTCCCCCAGCCAGCGGGGCTTACAATGAGCAGTTCTTC. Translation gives CASSPPASGAYNEQFF.

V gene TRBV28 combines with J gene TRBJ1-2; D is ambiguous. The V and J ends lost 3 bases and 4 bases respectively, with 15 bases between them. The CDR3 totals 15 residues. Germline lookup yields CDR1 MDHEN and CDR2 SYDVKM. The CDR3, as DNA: TGTGCCAGCAGTTTCTCCCCAAGACGGAGCTATGGCTACACCTTC. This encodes CASSFSPRRSYGYTF.

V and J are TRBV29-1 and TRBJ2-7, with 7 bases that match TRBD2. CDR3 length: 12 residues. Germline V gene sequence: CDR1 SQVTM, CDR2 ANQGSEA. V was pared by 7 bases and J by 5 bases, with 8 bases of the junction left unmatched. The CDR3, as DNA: TGCAGCGCCGATGGGGGGAGGGACGAGCAGTACTTC. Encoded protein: CSADGGRDEQYF.

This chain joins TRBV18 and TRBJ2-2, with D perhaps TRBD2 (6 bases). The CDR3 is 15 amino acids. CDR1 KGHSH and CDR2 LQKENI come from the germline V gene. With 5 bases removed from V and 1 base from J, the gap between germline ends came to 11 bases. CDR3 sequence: CASSNAGGNTGELFF. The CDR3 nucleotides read TGTGCCAGCTCAAATGCCGGGGGGAACACCGGGGAGCTGTTTTTT. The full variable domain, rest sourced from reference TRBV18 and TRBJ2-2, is NAGVMQNPRHLVRRRGQEARLRCSPMKGHSHVYWYRQLPEEGLKFMVYLQKENIIDESGMPKERFSAEFPKEGPSILRIQQVVRGDSAAYFCASSNAGGNTGELFFGEGSRLTVL.